This record looks at one TCR beta chain sequence and its context. No antigen is known for it. The data were obtained in a study of blood T cells in healthy people across ages. Study-wide points: A greater number of naive CD4+ cells and higher diversity distinguished long-lived donors from aged donors. CMV status of donors was not determined, possibly confounding expanded clonotype changes. No conclusive comparison of naive versus antigen-experienced cells was possible with unsorted PBMCs.

A second PCR, run for roughly 7 to 12 cycles, used a sample-barcoded 5' primer plus a J-beta primer mix. TCRdb fed the 5' RACE reads into MiXCR, producing one record per CDR3 protein. The sample records 950,000 to 1,200,000 distinct CDR3 sequences, 35% to 40% being singletons. This CDR3 contains 14 residues. Trimming shortened V by 5 bases and J by 5 bases, and 13 bases separated the two germline ends. The rearrangement joins TRBV12-3 or TRBV12-4 to TRBJ1-5; D ambiguous. The receptor's source is a man between 18 and 29 years old in good health. The sample taken for sequencing was blood. CDR3 loop: CASSPPQTDQPQHF. CDR3 coding DNA: TGTGCCAGCAGTCCCCCACAGACCGATCAGCCCCAGCATTTT.